Listed below are T cell receptor beta chains from one sample, sequenced in a study of blood T cell repertoires in COVID-19. Some clones are missing from TCRdb's copy, which holds only in-frame ones; the method was immunoSEQ multiplex PCR. The table lists 95,000 to 150,000 clones, 85% to 90% of them singletons, with 30% in the top ten. Sequencing input: peripheral blood. These receptors all stem from a woman in her 70s with acute or convalescent COVID-19. Each CDR3 is given with its conserved first and last residue. Each record gives: V gene, J gene, D gene, clone size, CDR3 protein, CDR3 DNA. The D gene is left open where the match is weak. Size values are once, few and many counts, or a class for expanded clones, and some rows have none.

>TRBV27|TRBJ1-1|TRBD1|NA
CASSETGLRAFF
TGTGCCAGCAGCGAGACAGGGTTAAGAGCTTTCTTT
>TRBV5-5|TRBJ2-7|NA|NA
CASSKTGYEQYF
TGTGCCAGCTCCAAAACGGGATACGAGCAGTACTTC
>TRBV7-9|TRBJ2-7|TRBD1|NA
CAAQGLGEQYF
TGTGCCGCACAGGGGCTAGGCGAGCAGTACTTC
>TRBV2|TRBJ2-7|TRBD1|NA
CASRSGQGLYEQYF
TGTGCCAGCAGGTCCGGACAGGGCCTCTACGAGCAGTACTTC
>TRBV13|TRBJ2-3|TRBD2|NA
CASSFRLAGSTDTQYF
TGTGCCAGCAGCTTTCGACTAGCGGGGAGCACAGATACGCAGTATTTT
>TRBV3-1/TRBV3-2|TRBJ1-4|NA|NA
CASSSDGGLPNEKLFF
TGTGCCAGCAGCTCCGACGGGGGGCTCCCTAATGAAAAACTGTTTTTT
>TRBV6-1|TRBJ2-7|NA|NA
CASSEQGLVYF
TGTGCCAGCAGTGAACAGGGATTGGTGTACTTC
>TRBV7-3|TRBJ2-3|TRBD1|NA
CASSPTTGTADTQYF
TGTGCCAGCAGCCCTACGACAGGGACGGCAGATACGCAGTATTTT
>TRBV28|TRBJ1-4|TRBD1|NA
CASSLGDSYEKLFF
TGTGCCAGCAGTTTAGGGGACAGCTATGAAAAACTGTTTTTT
>TRBV12-3/TRBV12-4|TRBJ2-1|TRBD1|NA
CASTQGAGEQFF
TGTGCCAGCACCCAGGGGGCCGGTGAGCAGTTCTTC
>TRBV2|TRBJ2-7|NA|NA
CASKPSSDEQYF
TGTGCCAGCAAACCCTCTAGCGACGAGCAGTACTTC
>TRBV5-1|TRBJ1-3|NA|NA
CASMDSSGNTIYF
TGCGCCAGCATGGACAGTTCGGGAAACACCATATATTTT
>TRBV7-7|TRBJ2-1|TRBD2|NA
CASSIGTSGRDEQFF
TGTGCTAGCAGCATAGGGACTAGCGGGAGGGATGAGCAGTTCTTC
>TRBV5-4|TRBJ1-2|NA|once
CASSFAGVNGYTF
TGTGCCAGCAGCTTCGCAGGGGTTAATGGCTACACCTTC
>TRBV7-9|TRBJ1-1|TRBD1|many
CASSLAQGVIEAFF
TGTGCCAGCAGCTTAGCCCAGGGGGTAATTGAAGCTTTCTTT
>TRBV12-3/TRBV12-4|TRBJ1-5|TRBD1|few
CASRGQANQPQHF
TGTGCCAGCAGGGGACAGGCCAATCAGCCCCAGCATTTT
>TRBV6-2/TRBV6-3|TRBJ2-3|TRBD2|NA
CASSYGGGFTDTQYF
TGTGCCAGCAGTTACGGCGGGGGATTCACAGATACGCAGTATTTT
>TRBV6-5|TRBJ1-6|NA|NA
CASSYVQYNSPLHF
TGTGCCAGCAGTTACGTACAGTATAATTCACCCCTCCACTTT
>TRBV21-1|TRBJ1-5|NA|NA
CAPGELLHF
TGTGCCCCAGGGGAGCTTTTGCATTTT